This record covers a single T cell receptor beta chain. Its cognate antigen is unknown. Generated by immunoSEQ multiplex PCR, the TCRdb table keeps only in-frame clones and is missing some. The sample lists roughly 96,000 clones; roughly 90% were seen once. There are 16 residues in the CDR3. The ends were cut back, 5 bases at V and 1 base at J, with 16 bases in the middle. Germline lookup yields CDR1 SGHAT and CDR2 FQNNGV. This sample is drawn from a study of T cell responses to AZD1222 COVID-19 vaccine. Whole-study results and caveats: No day 14 peak samples; only post-peak repertoires were characterized. Donors were largely white British and mainly female; clonal diversity was possibly underestimated. Baseline seropositives among AZD1222 recipients totaled only 5 to 7.

The origin of this receptor is an adult in good health. The chain is built from TRBV11-2 and TRBJ2-3, with D hard to call. The source was peripheral blood, collected on day 0 of AZD1222 vaccination. The CDR3 loop is CASSKPLDGGTDTQYF. The CDR3 nucleotides read TGTGCCAGCAGCAAACCCTTGGACGGAGGCACAGATACGCAGTATTTT.